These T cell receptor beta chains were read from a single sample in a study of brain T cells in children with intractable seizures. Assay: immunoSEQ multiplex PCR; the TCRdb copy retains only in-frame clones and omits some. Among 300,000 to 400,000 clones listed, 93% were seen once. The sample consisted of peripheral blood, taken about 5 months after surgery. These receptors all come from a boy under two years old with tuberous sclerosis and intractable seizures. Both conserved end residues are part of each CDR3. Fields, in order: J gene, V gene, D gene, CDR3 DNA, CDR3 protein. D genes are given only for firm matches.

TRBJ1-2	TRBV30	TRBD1	TGTGCCTGGAGTGTATTAGAGGACAGGGCGTATTTTACGGGCTACACCTTC	CAWSVLEDRAYFTGYTF
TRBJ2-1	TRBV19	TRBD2	TGTGCCAGTAGTATTACTAGCGGGAGGGCCCCGACCTACAATGAGCAGTTCTTC	CASSITSGRAPTYNEQFF
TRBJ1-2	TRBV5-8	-	TGTGCCAGCAGCTTAATGCGGGGGCGCGACTATGGCTACACCTTC	CASSLMRGRDYGYTF
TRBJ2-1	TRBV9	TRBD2	TGTGCCAGCAGCGTAGATCCTGGGCGGGAGGTACCGTACAATGAGCAGTTCTTC	CASSVDPGREVPYNEQFF
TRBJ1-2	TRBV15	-	TGTGCCACCACGACCGTAGGGATGGGGGGCTACACCTTC	CATTTVGMGGYTF
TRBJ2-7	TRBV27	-	TGTGCCAGCAGTTTTATAGGGGACGACGACTACGAGCAGTACTTC	CASSFIGDDDYEQYF
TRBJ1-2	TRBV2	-	TGTGCCAGCAGTGGCTTAGGGTCTGATTATGGCTACACCTTC	CASSGLGSDYGYTF
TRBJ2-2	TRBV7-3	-	TGTGCCAGCAGCCCTGGAATCGATGGCTTTGTCACCGGGGAGCTGTTTTTT	CASSPGIDGFVTGELFF
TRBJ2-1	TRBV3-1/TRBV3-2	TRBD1	TGTGCCAGCAGCCAAATTTACAGGGGCAATGAGCAGTTCTTC	CASSQIYRGNEQFF
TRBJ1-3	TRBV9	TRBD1	TGTGCCAGCAGCGTATTTGGACAGGGAATCTCTGGAAACACCATATATTTT	CASSVFGQGISGNTIYF
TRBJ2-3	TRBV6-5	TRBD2	TGTGCCAGCAGTCCTAGCGGGGCGGCGGATACGCAGTATTTT	CASSPSGAADTQYF
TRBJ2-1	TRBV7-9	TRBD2	TGTGCCAGCAGCTTTGGACTAGCGGGAGGTGATGAGCAGTTCTTC	CASSFGLAGGDEQFF